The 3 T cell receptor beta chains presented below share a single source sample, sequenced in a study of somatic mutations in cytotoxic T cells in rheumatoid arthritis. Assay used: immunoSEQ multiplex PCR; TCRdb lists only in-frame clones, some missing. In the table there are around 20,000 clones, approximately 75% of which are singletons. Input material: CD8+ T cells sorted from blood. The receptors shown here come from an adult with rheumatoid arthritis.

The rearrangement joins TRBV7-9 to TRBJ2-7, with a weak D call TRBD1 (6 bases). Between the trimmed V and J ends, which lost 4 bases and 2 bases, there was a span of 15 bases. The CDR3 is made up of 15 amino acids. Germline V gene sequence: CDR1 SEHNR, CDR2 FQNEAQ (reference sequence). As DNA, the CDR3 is TGTGCCAGCAGCTCAGGACAGAACAGGCCCTACGAGCAGTACTTC. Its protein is CASSSGQNRPYEQYF.

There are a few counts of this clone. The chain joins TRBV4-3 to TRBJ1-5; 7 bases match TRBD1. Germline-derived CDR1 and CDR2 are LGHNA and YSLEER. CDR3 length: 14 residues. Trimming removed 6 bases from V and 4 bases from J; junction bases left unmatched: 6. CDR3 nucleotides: TGCGCCAGCAGTCTATTCAGGGGGAATCAGCCCCAGCATTTT. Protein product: CASSLFRGNQPQHF.

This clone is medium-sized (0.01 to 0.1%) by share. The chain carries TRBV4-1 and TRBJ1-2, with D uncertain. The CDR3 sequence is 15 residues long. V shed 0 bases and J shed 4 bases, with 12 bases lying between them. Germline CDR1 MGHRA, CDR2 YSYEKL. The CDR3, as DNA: TGCGCCAGCAGCCAAGATCGGAACAGCCTCTATGGCTACACCTTC. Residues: CASSQDRNSLYGYTF.